The 31 T cell receptor beta chains below come from one sample, sequenced in a study of T cell responses to AZD1222 COVID-19 vaccine listed by TCRdb under 2021. The time point label for this specimen denotes: about 28 days (+/-7) after the second vaccine dose. The library was prepared using the immunoSEQ multiplex PCR assay. TCRdb took over this immuneACCESS table, retaining in-frame rearrangements with V and J assigned. Such tables are incomplete; in checked studies, under half of the missing clones stem from an unresolved V gene, and the remainder is unexplained. The sample records 110,000 or so clones, approximately 89% of which are singletons. The ten most abundant clones make up over 35% of the sample. The sample here was peripheral blood, taken 28 days after the second AZD1222 dose. The receptors were gathered from an adult who received the AZD1222 COVID-19 vaccine.

The chain uses TRBV3-1 (or the pseudogene TRBV3-2) and TRBJ2-1, with TRBD1 matching 7 bases. V dropped 3 bases and J dropped 10; count of bases not matched to a gene: 9. The CDR3 contains 14 residues. Germline V gene sequence: CDR1 LGHDT, CDR2 YNNKEL (reference sequence). CDR3 DNA: TGTGCCAGCAGCCAGGGCCGTACAGGGGTCGAGCAGTTCTTC. Amino acid sequence: CASSQGRTGVEQFF.

J is TRBJ2-5 and V is TRBV7-6; 8 bases are shared with TRBD1. Germline V gives CDR1 SGHVS, CDR2 FNYEAQ. Trimming removed 4 bases from V and 3 bases from J; junction bases left unmatched: 7. CDR3 length equals 15 residues. CDR3: CASSWWQGAKETQYF. The CDR3 DNA is TGTGCCAGCAGCTGGTGGCAGGGGGCAAAAGAGACCCAGTACTTC.

The genes are TRBV18 and TRBJ2-7, with 11 bases identical to TRBD2. The junction had 3 bases not matched to a gene; V was cut back by 4 bases and J by 1 base. Germline CDR1 is KGHSH and CDR2 is LQKENI. The CDR3 sequence is 15 residues long. This CDR3 is CASSLTSGSSYEQYF. CDR3 nucleotide sequence: TGTGCCAGCTCACTCACTAGCGGGAGTTCCTACGAGCAGTACTTC.

The rearrangement links TRBV28 to TRBJ1-5, with TRBD1 as a possible D gene (6 bases). CDR3 length: 19 residues. Germline CDR1 is MDHEN and CDR2 is SYDVKM. The ends were cut back, 8 bases at V and 1 base at J, with 27 bases in the middle. Here the CDR3 DNA reads TGTGCCAGCTCATCCCGAGGGGGAGACGGAGGATTAAGCAATCAGCCCCAGCATTTT. This sequence encodes CASSSRGGDGGLSNQPQHF.

This chain joins TRBV25-1 and TRBJ1-2, with a possible D match to TRBD1 (5 bases). The germline V gene has CDR1 MGHDK and CDR2 SYGVNS. This CDR3 region has 13 residues. Trimming stripped 3 bases from V and 7 bases from J, with 12 bases between. The CDR3 DNA follows: TGTGCCAGCAGTGATAGGCAGGGCGGTGGCTACACCTTC. Encoded protein: CASSDRQGGGYTF.

The J gene is TRBJ2-7, the V gene TRBV7-2; D possibly corresponds to TRBD1 (5 bases). From germline, CDR1 is SGHTA and CDR2 FQGNSA. Trimming removed 5 bases from V and 2 bases from J, with 10 bases in between. CDR3 length: 13 residues. CDR3 protein: CASSLDRTYEQYF. CDR3 coding DNA: TGTGCCAGCAGCCTAGACAGAACCTACGAGCAGTACTTC.

The chain uses TRBV27 and TRBJ2-3; tentatively, D is TRBD2 (6 bases). The V gene lost 3 bases and the J gene lost 8 bases, with 6 bases spanning the gap. The CDR3 consists of 11 residues. CDR1 is MNHEY, CDR2 SMNVEV, per germline (reference sequence). As DNA, the CDR3 is TGTGCCAGCAGTTTGGGGGGTACGCAGTATTTT. It is translated as CASSLGGTQYF.

The V and J genes are TRBV4-1 and TRBJ2-3; TRBD2 aligns across 12 bases. Germline V gene sequence: CDR1 MGHRA, CDR2 YSYEKL. The J segment lost 4 bases and the V segment lost 3 bases, leaving 8 bases of the junction unmatched. The CDR3 sequence is 17 residues long. CDR3 DNA: TGCGCCAGCAGCCAGGGCCCGACTAGCGGGAGTTCAGATACGCAGTATTTT. It encodes CASSQGPTSGSSDTQYF.

V and J are TRBV2 and TRBJ2-6; D remains unclear. The CDR3 sequence is 13 residues long. CDR1 and CDR2 from the germline V gene are SNHLY and FYNNEI. The V end was cut by 2 bases, the J end by 2 bases, with 1 base between. This CDR3 is CASSETGANVLTF. As DNA, the CDR3 is TGTGCCAGCAGTGAAACTGGGGCCAACGTCCTGACTTTC.

The genes are TRBV5-6 and TRBJ1-1; a possible D gene is TRBD1 (6 bases). This CDR3 is built from 13 residues. Looked up from germline, CDR1 is SGHDT and CDR2 is YYEEEE. Trimming left V 2 bases short and J 7 bases short, with 12 bases between. The CDR3 DNA follows: TGTGCCAGCAGCTTCTACAGGGAAAATGAAGCTTTCTTT. This codes for CASSFYRENEAFF. Combining the CDR3 with reference TRBV5-6 and TRBJ1-1 gives the whole variable domain DAGVTQSPTHLIKTRGQQVTLRCSPKSGHDTVSWYQQALGQGPQFIFQYYEEEERQRGNFPDRFSGHQFPNYSSELNVNALLLGDSALYLCASSFYRENEAFFGQGTRLTVV.

V usage is TRBV28 and J usage is TRBJ2-1; D gene uncertain. Germline assignment: CDR1 MDHEN and CDR2 SYDVKM. V dropped 6 bases and J dropped 0 bases, with 6 bases sitting between them. The CDR3 consists of 13 residues. CDR3 protein: CASRRSSYNEQFF. CDR3 nucleotides: TGTGCCAGCAGGCGGAGCTCCTACAATGAGCAGTTCTTC.

The V call is TRBV6-5, the J call TRBJ2-7, with D unclear. V lost 6 bases and J 2 bases, leaving 8 bases between the germline ends. CDR3 length equals 12 residues. CDR1 and CDR2 from the germline V gene are MNHEY and SVGAGI. The CDR3 spells CASSRFPYEQYF. CDR3 coding DNA: TGTGCCAGCAGCAGGTTCCCCTACGAGCAGTACTTC.

The chain recombines TRBV19 with TRBJ2-5, with a possible D match to TRBD2 (5 bases). V was clipped by 7 bases and J by 5 bases, with 17 bases between them. This CDR3 is 14 amino acids long. CDR1 is LNHDA, CDR2 SQIVND, per germline (reference sequence). CDR3 in amino acids: CASKVDFRRETQYF. The CDR3 region has the DNA TGTGCCAGTAAGGTGGACTTCCGGAGGGAGACCCAGTACTTC.

This clone was counted a single time. V gene TRBV27 combines with J gene TRBJ2-1; D unclear. CDR3 size: 17 residues. The V and J ends lost 6 bases and 0 bases respectively, with 18 bases between them. CDR1 and CDR2 from the germline V gene are MNHEY and SMNVEV (reference sequence). DNA of the CDR3: TGTGCCAGCAGCCCCGTCCGGCCTTACAGCTCCTACAATGAGCAGTTCTTC. This translates into CASSPVRPYSSYNEQFF.

V usage is TRBV28 and J usage is TRBJ1-2; maybe TRBD1 (6 bases). Per germline, CDR1 MDHEN and CDR2 SYDVKM. The V end lost 3 bases, the J end lost 6 bases, and 11 bases lay between the germline ends. This CDR3 is built from 13 residues. The CDR3 nucleotides are TGTGCCAGCAGTTTTACAGGGACCCATGGCTACACCTTC. It yields the protein CASSFTGTHGYTF.

The rearrangement uses TRBV11-2 and TRBJ1-1; D remains ambiguous. Trimming removed 3 bases from V and 4 bases from J, with 12 bases in between. Germline CDR1 and CDR2: SGHAT and FQNNGV. The CDR3 length is 14 residues. CDR3 amino acids: CASSLDSVSTEAFF. Here the CDR3 DNA reads TGTGCCAGCAGCTTGGATTCCGTCAGCACTGAAGCTTTCTTT.

This rearrangement joins TRBV24-1 to TRBJ1-5; TRBD1 aligns across 8 bases. The CDR3 is made up of 17 amino acids. Germline CDR1 is KGHDR and CDR2 is SFDVKD. The J segment lost 6 bases and the V segment lost 2 bases, leaving 11 bases of the junction unmatched. CDR3 protein: CATSDYGAGGMSQPQHF. DNA for the CDR3: TGTGCCACCAGTGATTACGGGGCAGGGGGCATGAGTCAGCCCCAGCATTTT.

The V call is TRBV29-1, the J call TRBJ2-7; D possibly matches TRBD1 or TRBD2 (5 bases each). CDR3 size: 13 residues. V was clipped by 6 bases and J by 0 bases, with 12 bases between them. Germline values: CDR1 SQVTM, CDR2 ANQGSEA. The CDR3 region is CSVMGPSSYEQYF. CDR3 nucleotide sequence: TGCAGCGTGATGGGACCCAGCTCCTACGAGCAGTACTTC.

The V gene is TRBV19, the J gene TRBJ2-7; 7 nucleotides line up with TRBD1. The CDR3 is made up of 12 amino acids. Germline CDR1 LNHDA, CDR2 SQIVND (reference sequence). V trimming: 4 bases; J trimming: 7 bases; junction bases outside the gene matches: 4. The CDR3 is CASSRPQGEQYF. CDR3 bases: TGTGCCAGTAGTAGACCACAGGGGGAGCAGTACTTC.

This clone came up a few times. This rearrangement joins TRBV27 to TRBJ2-7, with a weak D call TRBD1 (5 bases). Germline CDR1 and CDR2: MNHEY and SMNVEV (reference sequence). The CDR3 extends over 15 amino acids. V was clipped by 3 bases and J by 2 bases, with 14 bases between them. CDR3 sequence reads: CASSFLDSYPYEQYF. The CDR3 DNA reads TGTGCCAGCAGTTTCTTAGACAGTTATCCCTACGAGCAGTACTTC.

This chain joins TRBV5-4 and TRBJ2-1; 9 bases agree with TRBD1. V gave up 0 bases and J gave up 3 bases; unmatched junction bases: 1. The CDR3 is made up of 15 amino acids. CDR1 SGHNT and CDR2 YYREEE come from the germline V gene (reference sequence). The CDR3 protein is CASSLGQGVYNEQFF. As DNA, the CDR3 is TGTGCCAGCAGCTTGGGACAGGGGGTCTACAATGAGCAGTTCTTC.

The rearrangement joins TRBV27 to TRBJ1-2, with D uncertain. This CDR3 is built from 12 residues. The ends were cut back, 5 bases at V and 9 bases at J, with 13 bases in the middle. CDR1 and CDR2 (germline): MNHEY, SMNVEV (reference sequence). Written as DNA, the CDR3 is TGTGCCAGCAGTCAAGACAATTCTCGCTACACCTTC. Encoded protein: CASSQDNSRYTF.

The chain joins TRBV14 to TRBJ2-7; D tentatively fits TRBD1 or TRBD2 (5 bases each). V lost 2 bases to trimming and J lost 2 bases, with 10 bases between them. From germline, CDR1 is SGHDN and CDR2 FVKESK. The CDR3 is made up of 14 amino acids. CDR3 sequence (DNA): TGTGCCAGCAGCCAATCCCCGGGACCCTACGAGCAGTACTTC. Translation: CASSQSPGPYEQYF.

This clone is a singleton in its sample. The chain has TRBV6-5 and TRBJ2-3; 10 bases are shared with TRBD2. CDR3 size: 14 residues. The junction had 7 bases not matched to a gene; V was cut back by 7 bases and J by 6 bases. The germline V gene encodes CDR1 MNHEY and CDR2 SVGAGI. CDR3 protein: CASTPSGRWDTQYF. CDR3 nucleotide sequence: TGTGCCAGCACACCTAGCGGGAGATGGGATACGCAGTATTTT.

This clone has just a few counts. The rearrangement joins TRBV29-1 to TRBJ2-6; possibly TRBD1 for D (6 bases). Germline values: CDR1 SQVTM, CDR2 ANQGSEA. This CDR3 region has 17 residues. V gave up 4 bases and J gave up 0 bases, with 16 bases separating them. The CDR3 is CSVALAGAGSGANVLTF. The CDR3 DNA sequence: TGCAGCGTTGCATTAGCAGGGGCCGGCTCTGGGGCCAACGTCCTGACTTTC. The complete variable domain, with remaining parts taken from reference TRBV29-1 and TRBJ2-6, reads SAVISQKPSRDICQRGTSLTIQCQVDSQVTMMFWYRQQPGQSLTLIATANQGSEATYESGFVIDKFPISRPNLTFSTLTVSNMSPEDSSIYLCSVALAGAGSGANVLTFGAGSRLTVL.

This clone appeared a single time. This sequence joins TRBV5-4 and TRBJ1-4; a weak D match, TRBD1 (6 bases). The CDR3 loop spans 17 amino acids. Trimming pared 1 base from V and 1 base from J, leaving 14 bases between. Germline lookup yields CDR1 SGHNT and CDR2 YYREEE (reference sequence). The CDR3 region is CASSLNTGRVTNEKLFF. As DNA, the CDR3 is TGTGCCAGCAGCTTGAATACAGGGAGGGTAACTAATGAAAAACTGTTTTTT.

The chain uses TRBV11-2 and TRBJ1-1; D remains unclear. The CDR3 has 13 amino acids. V gave up 7 bases and J gave up 1 base, with 10 bases separating them. Germline V gene sequence: CDR1 SGHAT, CDR2 FQNNGV. The CDR3 sequence is CASTVGPNTEAFF. In DNA, the CDR3 is TGTGCCAGCACGGTAGGGCCGAACACTGAAGCTTTCTTT.

The V call is TRBV3-1 (or the pseudogene TRBV3-2), the J call TRBJ2-7; tentatively, D is TRBD1 (6 bases). Deletions cut 3 bases from V and 7 bases from J, with 10 bases between. Germline V gives CDR1 LGHDT, CDR2 YNNKEL (reference sequence). The CDR3 loop spans 12 amino acids. The DNA for the CDR3 is TGTGCCAGCAGCCATGGTAGGGGGGAGCAGTACTTC. Translated: CASSHGRGEQYF.

This clone ranks as medium-sized. This chain joins TRBV27 and TRBJ2-7, with a tentative D call TRBD1 (5 bases). V was trimmed by 6 bases and J by 1 base, leaving 16 bases between them. CDR3 length: 15 amino acids. Germline loops: CDR1 MNHEY, CDR2 SMNVEV (reference sequence). This chain's CDR3 is CASSHHQSGSYEQYF. CDR3 coding DNA: TGTGCCAGCAGCCACCACCAATCAGGGTCCTACGAGCAGTACTTC.

The chain couples TRBV28 to TRBJ2-1; 10 nucleotides align to TRBD2. V was clipped by 3 bases and J by 7 bases; unmatched bases: 3. There are 14 residues in the CDR3. From germline, CDR1 is MDHEN and CDR2 SYDVKM. For the CDR3, the DNA is TGTGCCAGCAGTTTCCCGACTAGCGGGAATGAGCAGTTCTTC. It translates to CASSFPTSGNEQFF. Variable domain in full (rest from reference TRBV28 and TRBJ2-1): DVKVTQSSRYLVKRTGEKVFLECVQDMDHENMFWYRQDPGLGLRLIYFSYDVKMKEKGDIPEGYSVSREKKERFSLILESASTNQTSMYLCASSFPTSGNEQFFGPGTRLTVL.

The chain recombines TRBV6-5 with TRBJ2-3, with D perhaps assigned TRBD1 or TRBD2 (6 bases each). Trimming stripped 5 bases from V and 2 bases from J, with 11 bases between. There are 14 residues in the CDR3. Germline values: CDR1 MNHEY, CDR2 SVGAGI. The CDR3 protein is CASSRGVNTDTQYF. For the CDR3, the DNA is TGTGCCAGCAGTAGGGGGGTAAACACAGATACGCAGTATTTT.